Shown below are 16 T cell receptor beta chains from a single sample sequenced in a study of blood T cell repertoires in COVID-19. The data were produced by immunoSEQ multiplex PCR, yet TCRdb's version contains in-frame clones alone and is incomplete. The sample contains some 46,000 clones, around 83% of which appear only once. Sequenced material: peripheral blood. These receptors were taken from a man in his fifties or sixties with active COVID-19.

This chain's CDR3 is CASSSNRVAEAFF. The CDR3 DNA reads as TGCGCCAGCAGCTCTAACAGGGTAGCTGAAGCTTTCTTT. The chain employs TRBV5-1 and TRBJ1-1, with a tentative D call TRBD1 (6 bases). CDR1 and CDR2 from the germline V gene are SGHRS and YFSETQ. The CDR3 is made up of 13 amino acids. Between the trimmed V and J ends, which lost 3 bases and 6 bases, there was a span of 12 bases.

V gene TRBV7-2 combines with J gene TRBJ2-7; TRBD1 matches at 9 bases. This CDR3 has 14 residues. Trimming at V came to 3 bases and at J to 7 bases, leaving 7 bases not matched to a gene. The germline gives CDR1 SGHTA, CDR2 FQGNSA. The DNA for the CDR3 is TGTGCCAGCAGCTTGGGACAGGGAGGATTGGAGCAGTACTTC. Translating gives CASSLGQGGLEQYF.

This clone has just a few counts. The rearrangement joins TRBV7-2 to TRBJ2-3; possibly TRBD2 for D (7 bases). Germline-derived CDR1 and CDR2 are SGHTA and FQGNSA. Trimming took off 3 bases at V and 2 bases at J, with 12 bases between the two ends. This CDR3 spans 15 amino acids. CDR3 loop: CASSFSGGPTDTQYF. CDR3 DNA sequence: TGTGCCAGCAGCTTCTCGGGGGGCCCCACAGATACGCAGTATTTT. Variable domain in full (rest from reference TRBV7-2 and TRBJ2-3): GAGVSQSPSNKVTEKGKDVELRCDPISGHTALYWYRQSLGQGLEFLIYFQGNSAPDKSGLPSDRFSAERTGGSVSTLTIQRTQQEDSAVYLCASSFSGGPTDTQYFGPGTRLTVL.

The V call is TRBV5-1, the J call TRBJ2-2; D uncertain. V gave up 2 bases and J gave up 2 bases, with 4 bases separating them. In germline, CDR1 is SGHRS, CDR2 YFSETQ. This CDR3 has 13 residues. CDR3 coding DNA: TGCGCCAGCAGCTTTGTAAACACCGGGGAGCTGTTTTTT. Its protein product is CASSFVNTGELFF. The full variable domain, in which reference TRBV5-1 and TRBJ2-2 provide the parts outside the CDR3, is KAGVTQTPRYLIKTRGQQVTLSCSPISGHRSVSWYQQTPGQGLQFLFEYFSETQRNKGNFPGRFSGRQFSNSRSEMNVSTLELGDSALYLCASSFVNTGELFFGEGSRLTVL.

The chain couples TRBV7-9 to TRBJ2-7, with no clear D. This CDR3 is 12 amino acids long. The ends were cut back, 5 bases at V and 3 bases at J, with 8 bases in the middle. CDR1 SEHNR and CDR2 FQNEAQ come from the germline V gene (reference sequence). The CDR3 region is CASSHSSYEQYF. The CDR3 DNA is TGTGCCAGCAGCCACAGCAGCTACGAGCAGTACTTC.

The CDR3 loop reads CASSPTGANNEQFF. CDR3 sequence (DNA): TGCGCCAGCAGCCCGACAGGGGCCAACAATGAGCAGTTCTTC. This chain links TRBV5-1 with TRBJ2-1; 8 bases line up with TRBD1. This CDR3 region has 14 residues. Germline CDR1 reads SGHRS; CDR2 reads YFSETQ. The V segment lost 4 bases and the J segment 5 bases; nucleotides outside the gene matches: 5.

The chain combines TRBV24-1 with TRBJ2-3, with 7 bases matching TRBD2. This CDR3 region has 15 residues. V lost 4 bases to trimming and J lost 14 bases; unmatched junction nucleotides: 17. CDR1 and CDR2 (germline): KGHDR, SFDVKD. In DNA form, the CDR3 reads TGTGCCACCAGTGACCCTAACGTTCTAGCGGAATTTAGGTATTTT. Translating gives CATSDPNVLAEFRYF.

The genes are TRBV7-2 and TRBJ2-3; no clear D. This CDR3 comprises 13 residues. The germline gives CDR1 SGHTA, CDR2 FQGNSA. Trimming removed 2 bases from V and 5 bases from J, with 8 bases in between. This CDR3 reads CASSLSALDTQYF. CDR3 DNA sequence: TGTGCCAGCAGCTTAAGCGCGTTAGATACGCAGTATTTT. The whole variable domain, remainder taken from reference TRBV7-2 and TRBJ2-3, is GAGVSQSPSNKVTEKGKDVELRCDPISGHTALYWYRQSLGQGLEFLIYFQGNSAPDKSGLPSDRFSAERTGGSVSTLTIQRTQQEDSAVYLCASSLSALDTQYFGPGTRLTVL.

V and J are TRBV11-2 and TRBJ2-1; weak D call: TRBD1 (6 bases). The germline V and J ends were trimmed by 0 bases and 4 bases, with 16 bases remaining between them. The CDR3 contains 17 residues. The germline V gene has CDR1 SGHAT and CDR2 FQNNGV. The CDR3 DNA reads as TGTGCCAGCAGCTTAGAGGTCATAGGGACACCTTACAATGAGCAGTTCTTC. This encodes CASSLEVIGTPYNEQFF.

The V gene is TRBV6-2 or TRBV6-3, the J gene TRBJ2-5, with a possible D match to TRBD2 (5 bases). CDR1 is MNHEY and CDR2 is SVGEGT in the germline V gene. CDR3 length equals 13 residues. The germline V and J ends were trimmed by 5 bases and 5 bases, with 12 bases remaining between them. CDR3 residues: CASSRDGGETQYF. CDR3 in DNA: TGTGCCAGCAGTCGCGACGGCGGGGAGACCCAGTACTTC.

V gene TRBV7-2 combines with J gene TRBJ2-6; TRBD1 matches 8 bases. There are 18 residues in the CDR3. The germline V gene has CDR1 SGHTA and CDR2 FQGNSA. The V gene end was trimmed by 6 bases and the J gene end by 1 base; junction bases not matched to a gene: 11. CDR3 region: CASRLSGGAFSGANVLTF. CDR3 DNA sequence: TGTGCCAGCAGACTCTCAGGGGGCGCTTTTTCTGGGGCCAACGTCCTGACTTTC.

The rearrangement links TRBV10-3 to TRBJ2-2, with D hard to call. Trimming stripped 3 bases from V and 4 bases from J, with 9 bases between. The germline CDR1 and CDR2 sequences are ENHRY and SYGVKD. This CDR3 is 14 amino acids long. CDR3 protein: CAISDSPGTGELFF. CDR3 sequence (DNA): TGTGCCATCAGTGATTCTCCGGGCACCGGGGAGCTGTTTTTT.

V usage is TRBV14 and J usage is TRBJ1-2, with TRBD1 identical over 7 bases. The V gene end was trimmed by 4 bases and the J gene end by 0 bases; junction bases not matched to a gene: 5. This CDR3 has 15 amino acids. Germline V gives CDR1 SGHDN, CDR2 FVKESK. For the CDR3, the DNA is TGTGCCAGCAGCCTGTGGGACAGAACTAACTATGGCTACACCTTC. It is translated as CASSLWDRTNYGYTF. Drawing the rest from reference TRBV14 and TRBJ1-2, the complete variable domain is EAGVTQFPSHSVIEKGQTVTLRCDPISGHDNLYWYRRVMGKEIKFLLHFVKESKQDESGMPNNRFLAERTGGTYSTLKVQPAELEDSGVYFCASSLWDRTNYGYTFGSGTRLTVV.

This clone was seen only a few times. This chain joins TRBV5-1 and TRBJ2-2, with 9 bases lining up with TRBD2. The V gene's germline CDR1 is SGHRS and CDR2 YFSETQ. J was trimmed by 4 bases and V by 4 bases; bases with no gene match: 5. The CDR3 runs to 15 residues. The CDR3 sequence is CASSQGTSSTGELFF. The CDR3 DNA is TGCGCCAGCAGCCAGGGGACTAGCTCCACCGGGGAGCTGTTTTTT.

The CDR3: CASSSGTGGIYEQYF. In DNA, the CDR3 is TGTGCCAGCAGCTCCGGGACAGGGGGGATTTACGAGCAGTACTTC. The chain is built from TRBV7-2 and TRBJ2-7; 11 bases agree with TRBD1. CDR1 SGHTA and CDR2 FQGNSA come from the germline V gene. V lost 4 bases to trimming and J lost 4 bases; unmatched junction nucleotides: 6. This CDR3 is 15 amino acids long.

This clone has a single count. The rearrangement uses TRBV30 and TRBJ2-7; 7 nucleotides match TRBD1. With 3 bases clipped from V and 6 bases from J, the junction kept 14 bases outside the gene matches. The CDR3 is made up of 15 amino acids. Germline lookup yields CDR1 GTSNPN and CDR2 SVGIG (reference sequence). The chain's CDR3 is CAWSKPHRGGGEQYF. For the CDR3, the DNA is TGTGCCTGGAGCAAGCCCCACAGGGGCGGCGGCGAGCAGTACTTC.